These 23 T cell receptor beta chains share one sample of origin, sequenced in a study of human T cells and chemical hapten exposure. MiXCR, run by TCRdb on the RACE reads, gives a single entry per CDR3 protein. The table shows 250,000 or so distinct CDR3 sequences, with over 7.5% occurring only once. Time point: pre-sensitization, week 0. Stated treatment: therapeutic diphenylcyclopropenone sensitization with weekly scalp DPC. The sequenced sample was whole blood, obtained in connection with sensitization to the hapten diphenylcyclopropenone (DPC). These TCRs come from a young man with alopecia areata. Some clones in this sample may be carry-over from other donors' samples.

The chain is built from TRBV27 and TRBJ2-1, with TRBD2 matching 10 bases. The germline V gene encodes CDR1 MNHEY and CDR2 SMNVEV (reference sequence). CDR3 length: 15 residues. With V trimmed by 2 bases and J by 7 bases, 5 bases remained unmatched. The CDR3 loop is CASSLERGGRNEQFF. The CDR3 coding sequence is TGTGCCAGCAGTTTAGAGCGGGGGGGCCGGAATGAGCAGTTCTTC.

This clonotype has at least ten counts. This CDR3 is CASSLSNGELFF. The CDR3 DNA sequence: TGTGCCAGCAGCTTGAGCAACGGGGAGCTGTTTTTT. The chain employs TRBV5-6 and TRBJ2-2; no reliable D call. Germline V gene lookup returns CDR1 SGHDT and CDR2 YYEEEE. The germline V and J ends were trimmed by 1 base and 7 bases, with 5 bases remaining between them. The CDR3 is 12 residues long.

This clonotype was found many times. The gene calls are TRBV7-9 and TRBJ1-2; unclear D gene. Germline values: CDR1 SEHNR, CDR2 FQNEAQ (reference sequence). V dropped 2 bases and J dropped 4 bases, with 8 bases sitting between them. The CDR3 consists of 13 residues. The CDR3 region is CASSLRQLYGYTF. DNA for the CDR3: TGTGCCAGCAGCTTACGGCAGCTCTATGGCTACACCTTC.

There are many counts of this clonotype. This sequence joins TRBV28 and TRBJ2-7, with TRBD2 matching over 14 bases. Trimming removed 11 bases from V and 2 bases from J; junction bases left unmatched: 8. The CDR3 is made up of 15 amino acids. Germline lookup yields CDR1 MDHEN and CDR2 SYDVKM. The CDR3 DNA is TGTGCCCACGGGACTAGCGGGGGAAATACCTACGAGCAGTACTTC. This encodes CAHGTSGGNTYEQYF.

This clonotype has at least ten counts. The chain uses TRBV5-1 and TRBJ1-1, with TRBD1 matching over 7 bases. This CDR3 has 16 residues. V gave up 4 bases and J gave up 0 bases; unmatched junction bases: 9. Germline-derived CDR1 and CDR2 are SGHRS and YFSETQ. CDR3: CASSRDRDLMNTEAFF. CDR3 DNA: TGCGCCAGCAGCCGGGACAGAGATTTAATGAACACTGAAGCTTTCTTT.

This rearrangement joins TRBV15 to TRBJ1-5; D call uncertain. The CDR3 is made up of 13 amino acids. The germline CDR1 and CDR2 sequences are LNHNV and YYDKDF (reference sequence). V was cut by 0 bases and J by 3 bases, with 3 bases left in between. CDR3 nucleotide sequence: TGTGCCACCAGCAGAGACCTCAATCAGCCCCAGCATTTT. Its translation: CATSRDLNQPQHF.

Ten or more counts support this clonotype. V usage is TRBV19 and J usage is TRBJ2-7, with 10 bases that match TRBD1. Trimming cost V 3 bases and J 3 bases; bases outside gene matches: 5. The length of the CDR3 is 15 residues. CDR1 is LNHDA and CDR2 is SQIVND in the germline V gene (reference sequence). The CDR3 spells CASSIPGTGDYEQYF. CDR3 DNA: TGTGCCAGTAGTATCCCGGGGACAGGGGACTACGAGCAGTACTTC.

The rearrangement uses TRBV28 and TRBJ1-4, with 10 bases lining up with TRBD1. Germline V gene lookup returns CDR1 MDHEN and CDR2 SYDVKM. The CDR3 runs 15 residues. The V segment lost 3 bases and the J segment 7 bases; nucleotides outside the gene matches: 5. CDR3 sequence reads: CASSFGGQGIEKLFF. The CDR3 DNA is TGTGCCAGCAGTTTTGGGGGACAGGGGATTGAAAAACTGTTTTTT. The variable domain in full, with the rest retrieved from reference TRBV28 and TRBJ1-4, is DVKVTQSSRYLVKRTGEKVFLECVQDMDHENMFWYRQDPGLGLRLIYFSYDVKMKEKGDIPEGYSVSREKKERFSLILESASTNQTSMYLCASSFGGQGIEKLFFGSGTQLSVL.

This clonotype was detected many times. The V and J genes are TRBV27 and TRBJ1-1, with D tentatively TRBD1 (5 bases). The CDR3 loop spans 14 amino acids. Germline V lookup: CDR1 MNHEY, CDR2 SMNVEV (reference sequence). V gave up 3 bases and J gave up 1 base, with 9 bases separating them. CDR3 nucleotides: TGTGCCAGCAGTTTCGGGGCCTCGAACACTGAAGCTTTCTTT. It codes for CASSFGASNTEAFF.

This clonotype was counted ten times or more. The genes are TRBV7-9 and TRBJ2-7; D is unclear. This CDR3 region has 12 residues. V lost 4 bases and J 4 bases, leaving 8 bases between the germline ends. CDR1 SEHNR and CDR2 FQNEAQ come from the germline V gene (reference sequence). CDR3 in amino acids: CASSSGLYEQYF. CDR3 DNA: TGTGCCAGCAGCTCGGGTCTTTACGAGCAGTACTTC.

J is TRBJ2-1 and V is TRBV6-2 or TRBV6-3, with D perhaps TRBD2 (6 bases). This CDR3 contains 14 residues. Trimming pared 6 bases from V and 0 bases from J, leaving 9 bases between. Per germline, CDR1 MNHEY and CDR2 SVGEGT. CDR3 sequence (DNA): TGTGCCAGCAGATTAGCGGACTCCTACAATGAGCAGTTCTTC. Its protein is CASRLADSYNEQFF.

This clonotype has more than one count but fewer than ten. The CDR3 is CSARDGRSYNSPLHF. CDR3 nucleotide sequence: TGCAGTGCGAGGGACGGCCGATCCTATAATTCACCCCTCCACTTT. V and J are TRBV20-1 and TRBJ1-6; perhaps TRBD1 as D (5 bases). CDR1 DFQATT and CDR2 SNEGSKA come from the germline V gene (reference sequence). Trimming removed 6 bases at V and 1 base at J, with 13 bases between. The CDR3 covers 15 residues.

This clonotype was detected a few times. The chain carries TRBV11-2 and TRBJ2-1; 8 positions match TRBD2. Germline V gene sequence: CDR1 SGHAT, CDR2 FQNNGV. This CDR3 comprises 14 residues. After removal of 7 bases from V and 7 bases from J, the junction contained 9 bases not matched to a gene. The DNA of the CDR3 is TGTGCCAGCAATCCAGCGGGGGCGGGGAATGAGCAGTTCTTC. This codes for CASNPAGAGNEQFF.

This clonotype occurred a few times. V gene TRBV4-3 combines with J gene TRBJ1-6, with no clear D. The V end lost 5 bases, the J end lost 9 bases, and 14 bases lay between the germline ends. The CDR3 extends over 14 amino acids. Germline CDR1 LGHNA, CDR2 YSLEER. The CDR3 loop reads CASSKGPGVSPLHF. CDR3 coding DNA: TGCGCCAGCAGCAAAGGGCCTGGGGTTTCACCCCTCCACTTT.

This clonotype was seen ten or more times. This chain links TRBV6-4 with TRBJ2-2; possibly TRBD1 for D (7 bases). The CDR3 is 16 residues long. Germline V CDR1 and CDR2: MRHNA, SNTAGT. V dropped 0 bases and J dropped 5 bases, with 13 bases sitting between them. CDR3 amino acids: CASSDSSRGETGELFF. CDR3 nucleotide sequence: TGTGCCAGCAGTGACTCGTCCAGGGGGGAGACCGGGGAGCTGTTTTTT.

This clonotype was found many times. This chain links TRBV14 with TRBJ2-1, with a possible D match to TRBD2 (5 bases). Trimming removed 4 bases at V and 8 bases at J, with 12 bases between. Germline values: CDR1 SGHDN, CDR2 FVKESK. This CDR3 has 13 amino acids. CDR3 coding DNA: TGTGCCAGCAGCCGAATAACTAGTGATGAGCAGTTCTTC. Translating gives CASSRITSDEQFF.

This clonotype was observed a handful of times. V usage is TRBV20-1 and J usage is TRBJ1-2, with D tentatively TRBD1 (5 bases). V dropped 4 bases and J dropped 4 bases, with 13 bases sitting between them. The CDR3 covers 13 residues. Per the germline V gene, CDR1 is DFQATT and CDR2 is SNEGSKA (reference sequence). DNA of the CDR3: TGCAGTGCTACAAGGGAGGGGCTCTATGGCTACACCTTC. It specifies CSATREGLYGYTF.

The J gene is TRBJ1-6, the V gene TRBV6-5; D unresolved. In germline, CDR1 is MNHEY, CDR2 SVGAGI. The V end was cut by 5 bases, the J end by 13 bases, with 18 bases between. CDR3 length: 14 residues. The CDR3 DNA reads as TGTGCCAGCAGTCCTTTCCCTATCGGGGAGCCCCTCCACTTT. This codes for CASSPFPIGEPLHF.

The chain is built from TRBV5-4 and TRBJ1-1; D is unclear. V shed 4 bases and J shed 2 bases, with 12 bases lying between them. This CDR3 comprises 14 residues. In germline, CDR1 is SGHNT, CDR2 YYREEE (reference sequence). The CDR3 nucleotides read TGTGCCAGCAGCCCCGAGGGCCTAAACACTGAAGCTTTCTTT. Translation: CASSPEGLNTEAFF.

This clonotype has just a few counts. This sequence joins TRBV9 and TRBJ2-5, with 9 bases lining up with TRBD2. This CDR3 comprises 13 residues. V lost 3 bases and J lost 6; bases outside the gene matches: 3. CDR1 and CDR2 (germline): SGDLS, YYNGEE. The CDR3 loop is CASSAAGGKTQYF. In DNA form, the CDR3 reads TGTGCCAGCAGCGCAGCGGGGGGAAAGACCCAGTACTTC.

On this clonotype: This may be a read error, as it is one base from a much larger clone. The chain employs TRBV6-5 and TRBJ1-5; a weak D match, TRBD1 (6 bases). Germline V gene lookup returns CDR1 MNHEY and CDR2 SVGAGI. V gave up 6 bases and J gave up 1 base, with 16 bases separating them. The CDR3 has 16 amino acids. For the CDR3, the DNA is TGTGCCAGCAGACAAACAGGGAGCGCGAGCAATCAGCCCCAGCATTTT. Its translation is CASRQTGSASNQPQHF.

The chain combines TRBV7-3 with TRBJ1-1; D might be TRBD1 (6 bases). CDR1 and CDR2 (germline): SGHTA, FQGTGA. The CDR3 is 14 amino acids. Trimming removed 4 bases at V and 4 bases at J, with 13 bases between. CDR3: CASSSGVGGTEAFF. CDR3 nucleotide sequence: TGTGCCAGCAGCTCAGGGGTCGGCGGCACTGAAGCTTTCTTT.

The V and J genes are TRBV12-3 or TRBV12-4 and TRBJ2-5, with D maybe TRBD2 (5 bases). The CDR3 consists of 14 residues. The ends were cut back, 3 bases at V and 2 bases at J, with 10 bases in the middle. The CDR3 here is CASSLSGLQETQYF. CDR3 DNA: TGTGCCAGCAGTTTGTCCGGACTTCAAGAGACCCAGTACTTC.